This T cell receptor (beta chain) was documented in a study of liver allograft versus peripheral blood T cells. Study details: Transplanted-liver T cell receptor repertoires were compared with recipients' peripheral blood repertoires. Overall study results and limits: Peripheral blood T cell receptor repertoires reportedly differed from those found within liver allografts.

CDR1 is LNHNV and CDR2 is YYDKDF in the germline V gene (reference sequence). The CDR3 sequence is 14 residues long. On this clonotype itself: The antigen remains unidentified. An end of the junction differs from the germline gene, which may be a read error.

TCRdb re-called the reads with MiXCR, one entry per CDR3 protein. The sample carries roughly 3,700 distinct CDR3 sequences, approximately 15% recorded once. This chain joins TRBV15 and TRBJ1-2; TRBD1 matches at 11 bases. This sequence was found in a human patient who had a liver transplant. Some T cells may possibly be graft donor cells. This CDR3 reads CVTRGGQGGRGYTF. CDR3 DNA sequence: TGTGTCACCAGAGGGGGACAGGGGGGTCGGGGCTACACCTTC.